Reported below is one T cell receptor (beta chain). The data were obtained in a study of blood T cell repertoires in COVID-19. The authors' processing: Amplification of reference gene primers was used by the study to estimate nucleated cell counts. The assay was immunoSEQ multiplex PCR, and TCRdb's table has in-frame clones only and misses some. V, J and clone size are those of that table, while D and trimming were read from the DNA. Seen here are around 35,000 clones, about 88% observed once, and the top ten hold 10% to 15%. Per germline, CDR1 SGDLS and CDR2 YYNGEE. The CDR3 length is 13 residues. Trimming removed 4 bases from V and 8 bases from J, with 10 bases in between.

The TCR sequence derives from a man in his sixties with active COVID-19. The J gene is TRBJ1-6, the V gene TRBV9, with D unresolved. The sequencing sample was made of peripheral blood. The CDR3 is CASSPSSDSPLHF. The CDR3, as DNA: TGTGCCAGCAGCCCTTCATCGGATTCACCCCTCCACTTT. Based on the CDR3 plus reference TRBV9 and TRBJ1-6, the full variable domain is DSGVTQTPKHLITATGQRVTLRCSPRSGDLSVYWYQQSLDQGLQFLIQYYNGEERAKGNILERFSAQQFPDLHSELNLSSLELGDSALYFCASSPSSDSPLHFGNGTRLTVT.